The entry that follows covers one TCR beta chain sequence. This sample stems from a study of blood T cell repertoires in COVID-19. Libraries were prepared by immunoSEQ multiplex PCR; TCRdb keeps only in-frame clonotypes and omits some of them. The table shows 320,000 or so clones, with roughly 90% occurring only once. Allocation to cohorts depended on clinical history reported by the participants. Source material: PBMCs or T cells enriched from blood (not recorded which). The source is a man between 60 and 70 years old who had recovered from COVID-19.

The CDR3 sequence is CASSADAPGSYQPQHF. The CDR3 nucleotides read TGTGCCAGCAGCGCCGACGCTCCAGGATCTTATCAGCCCCAGCATTTT. The chain uses TRBV5-5 and TRBJ1-5; no clear D gene. Germline loops: CDR1 SGHKS, CDR2 YYEKEE (reference sequence). Trimming took 4 bases from V and 5 from J, leaving 19 bases between them. This CDR3 contains 16 residues.